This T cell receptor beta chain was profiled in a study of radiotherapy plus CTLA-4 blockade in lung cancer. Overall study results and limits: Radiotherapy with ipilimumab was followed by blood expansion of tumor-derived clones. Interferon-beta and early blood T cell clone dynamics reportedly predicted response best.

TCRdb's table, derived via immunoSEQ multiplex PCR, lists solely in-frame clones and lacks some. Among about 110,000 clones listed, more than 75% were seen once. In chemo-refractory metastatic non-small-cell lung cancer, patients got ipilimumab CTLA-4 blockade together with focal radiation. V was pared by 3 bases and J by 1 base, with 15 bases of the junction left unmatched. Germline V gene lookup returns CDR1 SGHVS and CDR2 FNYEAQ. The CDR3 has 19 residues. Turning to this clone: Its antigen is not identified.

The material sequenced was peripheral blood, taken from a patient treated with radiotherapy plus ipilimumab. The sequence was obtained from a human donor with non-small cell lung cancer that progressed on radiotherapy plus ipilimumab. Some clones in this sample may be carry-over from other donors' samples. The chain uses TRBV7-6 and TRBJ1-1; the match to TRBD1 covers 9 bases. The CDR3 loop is CASSFRSGQGIFRNTEAFF. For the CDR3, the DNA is TGTGCCAGCAGCTTTCGTTCGGGACAGGGCATCTTTCGGAACACTGAAGCTTTCTTT.